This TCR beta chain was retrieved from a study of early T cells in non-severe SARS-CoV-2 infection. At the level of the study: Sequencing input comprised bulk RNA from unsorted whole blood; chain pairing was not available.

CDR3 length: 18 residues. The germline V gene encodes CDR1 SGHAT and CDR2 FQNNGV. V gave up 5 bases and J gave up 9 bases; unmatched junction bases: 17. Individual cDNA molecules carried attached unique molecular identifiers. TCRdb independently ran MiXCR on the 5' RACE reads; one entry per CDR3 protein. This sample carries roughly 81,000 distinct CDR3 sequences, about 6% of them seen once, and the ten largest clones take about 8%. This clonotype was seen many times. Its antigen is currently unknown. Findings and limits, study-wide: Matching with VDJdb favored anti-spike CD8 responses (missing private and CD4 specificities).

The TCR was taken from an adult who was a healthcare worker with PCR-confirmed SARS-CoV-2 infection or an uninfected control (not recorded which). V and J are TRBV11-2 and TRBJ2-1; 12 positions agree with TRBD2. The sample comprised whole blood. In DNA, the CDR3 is TGTGCCAGCAGCCCCGTGGGGGGGGATCTAGCGGGAGGGGTTGAGCAGTTCTTC. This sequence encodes CASSPVGGDLAGGVEQFF.